This record looks at one T cell receptor beta chain sequence and its context. Looked up from germline, CDR1 is SGHTA and CDR2 is FQGNSA. The CDR3 has 13 amino acids. V trimming: 0 bases; J trimming: 16 bases; junction bases outside the gene matches: 9. The data were taken from a study of blood T cell repertoires in COVID-19. At the level of the study: In each case, the material was cDNA or gDNA derived from T cells, B-cell-depleted T cells, or PBMCs.

In the authors' workflow: For nucleated cells, counts were estimated from reference gene primer amplification. Produced via immunoSEQ multiplex PCR; TCRdb's table is partial and in-frame only. D and trimming come from the DNA, and the V and J calls and clone size come from that table. The sample comprises approximately 91,000 clones, 70% to 90% of which are singletons, and approximately 5% rests with the top ten. This TCR was sampled from a man in his 70s with acute or convalescent COVID-19. The chain joins TRBV7-2 to TRBJ2-1, with 7 bases aligning to TRBD2. The sequenced sample consisted of peripheral blood. CDR3 in DNA: TGTGCCAGCAGCTTAGCACGCGGGGGAAGGCGATTCTTC. Amino acid sequence: CASSLARGGRRFF.